The 2 T cell receptor beta chains in this list originate from one sample, sequenced in a study of monozygotic twins with inflammatory bowel disease. TCRdb re-called the 5' RACE reads and catalogs CDR3 proteins one per entry, DNA excluded. The sample shows about 160,000 distinct CDR3 sequences, and approximately 3% sits with its ten largest clones. Sequencing used blood. These receptors were collected from a human donor with ulcerative colitis or Crohn's disease, or a healthy co-twin of an affected twin (not recorded which).

The CDR3 loop is CASSLWGSNSPLHF. The chain combines TRBV5-1 with TRBJ1-6; TCRdb outputs TRBD1, but without DNA this stays unchecked. This CDR3 contains 14 residues. The germline V gene encodes CDR1 SGHRS and CDR2 YFSETQ.

V gene TRBV5-1 combines with J gene TRBJ2-7. Germline lookup yields CDR1 SGHRS and CDR2 YFSETQ. The CDR3 is 14 residues long. CDR3 in amino acids: CASAVSTTSYEQYF.